These 15 T cell receptor delta chains originate from one sample sequenced in a study of γδ T cells in repeated Plasmodium falciparum infection. TCRdb reran clone calling via CATT on the multiplex PCR reads. The top ten clones hold 9.6% of a sample with 75,000 to 95,000 delta-chain clones, 0.75% to 1% of them seen once. Gammadelta T cells were flow-sorted from PBMC into Vgamma9/Vdelta2+ and Vdelta2-negative populations for bulk analysis. The sequenced sample was gamma-delta T cells from blood. The receptors originated from a pool of human donors (malaria-infected and uninfected, not separated).

This clone was seen a handful of times. TCRdb shows a much larger clone's protein in place of this DNA's translation, and the two differ at residue 5, likely through a read error; the protein shown is translated from the DNA. The chain has TRDV1 and TRDJ1, with TRDD3 matching 7 bases. TCRdb is silent on the J gene; assignment here came from matching the DNA to germline. This CDR3 has 16 residues. V dropped 6 bases and J dropped 0; count of bases not matched to a gene: 10. From germline, CDR1 is TSWWSYY and CDR2 QGS. The DNA of the CDR3 is TGTGCTCTTGGCCACCTGGGGGTTGAGCACACCGATAAACTCATCTTT. This codes for CALGHLGVEHTDKLIF.

This clone was picked up a small number of times. The protein that TCRdb holds for this DNA derives from a much larger clone and differs from the translated DNA at residue 6, which likely indicates a read error; the protein shown here is translated from the DNA. The chain joins TRDV2 to TRDJ1; 8 nucleotides align to TRDD3. Since TCRdb gives no J gene, matching the DNA to germline was used here to assign it. CDR1 is GEAIGNYY and CDR2 is EKD in the germline V gene. This CDR3 region has 17 residues. V dropped 1 base and J dropped 0; count of bases not matched to a gene: 9. The CDR3 loop reads CACDTATGGSHTDKLIF. The DNA of the CDR3 is TGTGCCTGTGACACGGCCACTGGGGGTTCCCACACCGATAAACTCATCTTT.

This clone was seen only a few times. The TCRdb protein, from a much larger clone, departs from this DNA's translation at residue 8, likely by read error; the protein shown derives from the DNA. This sequence joins TRDV1 and TRDJ1; 9 bases map to TRDD3. TCRdb offers no J gene call, so here the DNA was matched to germline to obtain one. Looked up from germline, CDR1 is TSWWSYY and CDR2 is QGS. This CDR3 has 22 amino acids. The J segment lost 2 bases and the V segment lost 0 bases, leaving 22 bases of the junction unmatched. The CDR3 loop reads CALGELLPTVYWGTQFTDKLIF. The CDR3 nucleotides read TGTGCTCTTGGGGAACTCCTCCCTACGGTGTACTGGGGGACCCAATTTACCGATAAACTCATCTTT.

This clone showed up just a few times. A far larger clone is a single base away, which makes a read error likely. Other DNA sequences in the sample encode the same CDR3. This chain joins TRDV1 and TRDJ1; TRDD3 aligns across 7 bases. CDR1 TSWWSYY and CDR2 QGS come from the germline V gene. CDR3 length: 16 residues. Losses at the gene ends were 2 bases for V and 0 bases for J; bases not matched to a gene: 6. Here the CDR3 reads CALGEFGGSYTDKLIF. CDR3 sequence (DNA): TGTGCTCTTGGGGAATTCGGGGGATCCTACACCGATAAACTCATCTTT.

As concerns this clone: It is likely a read error: a sequence one base away is far more abundant. The same CDR3 arises from other DNA sequences in this sample as well. This chain links TRDV2 with TRDJ1, with D uncertain. The germline V and J ends were trimmed by 1 base and 0 bases, with 11 bases remaining between them. Looked up from germline, CDR1 is GEAIGNYY and CDR2 is EKD. The CDR3 is 15 amino acids. CDR3: CACDTVGAYTDKLIF. The CDR3 bases are TGTGCCTGTGACACTGTCGGGGCGTACACCGATAAACTCATCTTT.

Of note for this clone: TCRdb pairs this DNA with a much larger clone's protein that differs at residue 12, likely a read error; the protein shown was translated from the DNA. The chain recombines TRDV2 with TRDJ3, with 11 bases identical to TRDD3. TCRdb leaves out the J gene; it was filled in here by matching the DNA to germline. The V gene's germline CDR1 is GEAIGNYY and CDR2 EKD. The CDR3 loop spans 19 amino acids. CDR3 nucleotides: TGTGCCTGTGACACCGTACTGGGGGATAGCTCCCGGGACACCCGACAGATGTTTTTC. It specifies CACDTVLGDSSRDTRQMFF.

A word on this clone: This DNA's translation differs at residue 8 from TCRdb's protein, which comes from a much larger clone; a read error is likely, and the protein shown is translated from the DNA. The chain combines TRDV2 with TRDJ1; 7 bases line up with TRDD3. TCRdb gives no J gene; it was assigned here by matching the DNA to germline. J was trimmed by 2 bases and V by 5 bases; bases with no gene match: 13. Germline V gives CDR1 GEAIGNYY, CDR2 EKD. The CDR3 has 16 residues. The CDR3 DNA sequence: TGTGCCTGTGTCAACCTGGGGGTTATGGCGACCGATAAACTCATCTTT. Translation gives CACVNLGVMATDKLIF.

This clone appeared a few times. The translation of this DNA and the TCRdb protein of a much larger clone differ at residue 3, probably owing to a read error; the protein shown here is translated from the DNA. V is TRDV1 and J is TRDJ1; 13 bases agree with TRDD3. The J gene is not listed in TCRdb, so it was assigned here from a DNA match to germline. The CDR3 consists of 21 residues. Germline-derived CDR1 and CDR2 are TSWWSYY and QGS. This CDR3 is CAPGELIRPVLGDTRTDKLIF. In DNA, the CDR3 is TGTGCTCCTGGGGAACTTATCCGACCCGTACTGGGGGATACGAGAACCGATAAACTCATCTTT.

This clone was seen more than once but under ten times. The protein that TCRdb holds for this DNA derives from a much larger clone and differs from the translated DNA at residue 21, which likely indicates a read error; the protein shown here is translated from the DNA. The chain employs TRDV1 and TRDJ1; 11 bases are a match to TRDD3. The J gene, missing from TCRdb, was assigned here through DNA to germline matching. Germline CDR1 is TSWWSYY and CDR2 is QGS. This CDR3 has 24 amino acids. CDR3 sequence (DNA): TGTGCTCTTGGGGAAGGGGTACCTACGATTGGCTGGGGGATACTCCCCAGGGGGACCGATAGACTCATCTTT. As protein: CALGEGVPTIGWGILPRGTDRLIF.

This clone was seen more than once but under ten times. The protein TCRdb lists belongs to a much larger clone and differs from this DNA's translation at residue 6, which points to a read error; the protein shown is made from the DNA. This chain joins TRDV1 and TRDJ1; TRDD3 matches 10 bases. The CDR3 consists of 19 residues. From germline, CDR1 is TSWWSYY and CDR2 QGS. Germline trimming cut 3 bases from V and 3 bases from J; bases unmatched to any gene: 16. The CDR3 coding sequence is TGTGCTCTTGGGGAGAATCCTCGTACTGGGGGATGTAACTCCGATAAACTCATCTTT. Amino acid sequence: CALGENPRTGGCNSDKLIF.

Of note for this clone: One base separates it from a far larger clone, so it is likely a read error. Other DNA sequences in the same sample also yield this CDR3. This chain uses TRDV2 with TRDJ1; 11 positions match TRDD3. The J gene is absent in TCRdb and was assigned here via DNA matching to germline. The ends lost 0 bases at V and 1 base at J; junction bases unmatched: 18. Germline V gives CDR1 GEAIGNYY, CDR2 EKD. The CDR3 loop spans 21 amino acids. The CDR3 sequence: CACDTVLLGDKRGRSTDKLIF. In nucleotides, the CDR3 is TGTGCCTGTGACACCGTTCTACTGGGGGATAAAAGGGGTCGAAGCACCGATAAACTCATCTTT.

This clone was counted between two and nine times. The mismatch at residue 6 between this DNA's translation and the TCRdb protein of a much larger clone likely reflects a read error; the protein shown is translated from the DNA. This rearrangement joins TRDV2 to TRDJ1; 7 bases line up with TRDD3. The J gene, missing from TCRdb, was assigned here through DNA to germline matching. The CDR3 contains 18 residues. J gave up 1 base and V 0 bases, and 13 bases lay outside the gene matches. The V gene's germline CDR1 is GEAIGNYY and CDR2 EKD. Here the CDR3 DNA reads TGTGCCTGTGACACCAGACTGGGGAAGGGTCTGGGCACCGATAAACTCATCTTT. Translated: CACDTRLGKGLGTDKLIF.

Turning to this clone: A read error likely explains why the TCRdb protein, taken from a much larger clone, differs from this DNA's translation at residue 7; the protein shown is translated from the DNA. The chain links TRDV1 to TRDJ1; 7 nucleotides align to TRDD3. In the absence of a J gene in TCRdb, the DNA was matched to germline to assign it here. CDR1 TSWWSYY and CDR2 QGS come from the germline V gene. Trimming took 1 base from V and 0 from J; bases not matched to a gene: 14. There are 19 residues in the CDR3. The CDR3 region is CALGEPFGGSPPHTDKLIF. CDR3 DNA: TGTGCTCTTGGGGAACCCTTCGGGGGATCCCCTCCACACACCGATAAACTCATCTTT.

Notes on this clone: This is likely an artifact of a read error, given a far larger clone one base away. Other nucleotide sequences from this sample produce the same CDR3. No J gene was called, and the V gene is TRDV1; the table's D call, TRDD3, was not checked against the DNA. Per the germline V gene, CDR1 is TSWWSYY and CDR2 is QGS. The CDR3 is made up of 25 amino acids. This CDR3 is CALGDHWPSRRNSGGYKWYTDKLIF. The CDR3 DNA sequence: TGTGCTCTTGGGGACCACTGGCCTTCCAGACGCAACTCTGGGGGATACAAGTGGTACACCGATAAACTCATCTTC.

This clone has more than one count but fewer than ten. The amino acid sequence in TCRdb belongs to a much larger clone and departs from this DNA's translation at residue 7, likely a sequencing read error; the sequence shown is translated from the DNA. The J gene is TRDJ2, the V gene TRDV2; D might be TRDD2 or TRDD3, each matching 5 bases. The J gene, missing from TCRdb, was assigned here through DNA to germline matching. Germline CDR1 GEAIGNYY, CDR2 EKD. The CDR3 consists of 22 residues. The V gene lost 0 bases and the J gene lost 7 bases, with 35 bases spanning the gap. The CDR3 protein is CACDTVTPTIPDKGTGQAQLFF. The CDR3 DNA follows: TGTGCCTGTGACACCGTTACCCCTACCATTCCGGATAAAGGGACTGGCCAAGCACAACTCTTCTTT.